The 5 T cell receptor beta chains presented below share a single source sample, sequenced in a study of T cell responses to AZD1222 COVID-19 vaccine. The assay was immunoSEQ multiplex PCR, and TCRdb's table has in-frame clones only and misses some. The sample lists around 150,000 clones, about 90% occurring once. The sequenced sample was peripheral blood, obtained on day 0 of AZD1222 vaccination. The receptor source for this set is an adult in good health.

The chain is built from TRBV10-3 and TRBJ1-6; 7 bases map to TRBD1. Per germline, CDR1 ENHRY and CDR2 SYGVKD. The CDR3 totals 15 residues. The V and J ends lost 3 bases and 8 bases, in that order; junction bases with no gene match: 7. This chain's CDR3 is CAISERDSAYSPLHF. The CDR3 nucleotides are TGTGCCATCAGTGAAAGGGACAGCGCCTATTCACCCCTCCACTTT.

This clone has a single count. The rearrangement joins TRBV5-6 to TRBJ1-6; D may be TRBD1 (6 bases). From germline, CDR1 is SGHDT and CDR2 YYEEEE. Trimming took off 3 bases at V and 6 bases at J, with 13 bases between the two ends. The CDR3 is 15 residues long. The CDR3 DNA reads TGTGCCAGCAGCTCGCCGGGACACTTTAATTCACCCCTCCACTTT. The encoded protein is CASSSPGHFNSPLHF.

This clone was seen a few times. The chain has TRBV7-3 and TRBJ2-1, with D possibly matching TRBD1 (5 bases). The CDR3 extends over 13 amino acids. Germline V lookup: CDR1 SGHTA, CDR2 FQGTGA. The V end was cut by 4 bases, the J end by 8 bases, with 12 bases between. CDR3 DNA: TGTGCCAGCAGCTCTTCCAGGGTGGATGAGCAGTTCTTC. Translating gives CASSSSRVDEQFF.

The rearrangement links TRBV2 to TRBJ1-2; D is uncertain. The CDR3 loop spans 12 amino acids. Germline V gene data show CDR1 as SNHLY and CDR2 as FYNNEI. V was clipped by 7 bases and J by 4 bases, with 10 bases between them. The chain's CDR3 is CASTSGSYGYTF. As DNA, the CDR3 is TGTGCCAGCACGTCAGGCAGCTATGGCTACACCTTC.

The chain employs TRBV6-1 and TRBJ1-2; D is undetermined. V was cut by 3 bases and J by 0 bases, with 11 bases left in between. The CDR3 is made up of 15 amino acids. CDR1 and CDR2 (germline): MNHNS, SASEGT. Here the CDR3 DNA reads TGTGCCAGCAGTGATTGGGTAAGGGCTAACTATGGCTACACCTTC. Protein sequence: CASSDWVRANYGYTF.